This T cell receptor beta chain was sequenced in a study of PD-1 blockade in classical Hodgkin lymphoma. The V segment lost 5 bases and the J segment 6 bases; nucleotides outside the gene matches: 5. Per the germline V gene, CDR1 is SGHRS and CDR2 is YFSETQ. The CDR3 extends over 14 amino acids. Data came from immunoSEQ multiplex PCR; TCRdb stores just in-frame clones and leaves some out. Counted here are 50,000 to 65,000 clones, around 90% occurring once; the ten biggest clones make up about a tenth. The time point here: cycle 4 day 1 (C4D1), after 6 weeks of nivolumab. All patients relapsed after autologous stem cell transplantation, and brentuximab vedotin exposure varied.

The starting material was peripheral blood mononuclear cells (PBMCs), obtained before the fourth cycle of nivolumab. The TCR originated in a human donor with classical Hodgkin lymphoma. This sequence joins TRBV5-1 and TRBJ2-2, with TRBD1 identical over 9 bases. The CDR3 DNA reads as TGCGCCAGCAGACCGGGACAGGGACCCGGGGAGCTGTTTTTT. It codes for CASRPGQGPGELFF.